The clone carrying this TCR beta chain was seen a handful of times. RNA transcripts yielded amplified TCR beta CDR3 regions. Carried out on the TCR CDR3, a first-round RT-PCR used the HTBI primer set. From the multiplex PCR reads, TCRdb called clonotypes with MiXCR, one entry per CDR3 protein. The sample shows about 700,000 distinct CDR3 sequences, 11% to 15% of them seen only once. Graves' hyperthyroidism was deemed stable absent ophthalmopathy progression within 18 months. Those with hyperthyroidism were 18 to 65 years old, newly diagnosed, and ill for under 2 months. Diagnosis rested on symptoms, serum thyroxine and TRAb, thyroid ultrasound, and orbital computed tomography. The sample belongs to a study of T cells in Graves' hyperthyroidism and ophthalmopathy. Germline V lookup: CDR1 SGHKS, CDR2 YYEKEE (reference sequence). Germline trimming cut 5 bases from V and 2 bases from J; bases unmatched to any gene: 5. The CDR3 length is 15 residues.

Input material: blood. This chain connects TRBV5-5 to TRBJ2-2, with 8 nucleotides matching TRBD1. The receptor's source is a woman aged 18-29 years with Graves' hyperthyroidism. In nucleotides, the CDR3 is TGTGCCAGCAGGCTAGGGACAGGAAACACCGGGGAGCTGTTTTTT. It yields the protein CASRLGTGNTGELFF. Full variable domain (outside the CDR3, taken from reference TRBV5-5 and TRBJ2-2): DAGVTQSPTHLIKTRGQQVTLRCSPISGHKSVSWYQQVLGQGPQFIFQYYEKEERGRGNFPDRFSARQFPNYSSELNVNALLLGDSALYLCASRLGTGNTGELFFGEGSRLTVL.